The 13 T cell receptor beta chains below were found in one sample sequenced in a study of Graves' ophthalmopathy and Graves' hyperthyroidism. The study amplified TCR beta CDR3 regions using RNA transcripts. HTBI primers were used in a first-round RT-PCR, which preceded a second-round multiplex PCR. Each CDR3 protein gets one entry after TCRdb re-called the multiplex PCR reads with MiXCR. Here the sample spans some 400,000 distinct CDR3 sequences, around 20% being singletons. Sequenced material: peripheral blood. The receptors shown here come from a woman between 18 and 30 years old with Graves' ophthalmopathy.

This clonotype appeared many times. The chain employs TRBV24-1 and TRBJ2-2; tentative D call: TRBD1 (8 bases). Trimming took 7 bases from V and 0 from J, leaving 11 bases between them. Germline V lookup: CDR1 KGHDR, CDR2 SFDVKD. The CDR3 totals 15 residues. In nucleotides, the CDR3 is TGTGCCACCAGAGCGGGACAGGCGAACACCGGGGAGCTGTTTTTT. This translates into CATRAGQANTGELFF.

Ten or more counts support this clonotype. One end of the junction does not line up with germline, which may come from a read error. The chain has TRBV19 and TRBJ1-5, with D possibly TRBD1 on 5 matching bases. This CDR3 is 11 amino acids long. The V gene's germline CDR1 is LNHDA and CDR2 SQIVND (reference sequence). This CDR3 reads CASSRGDRTLF. As DNA, the CDR3 is TGTGCCAGTAGCAGAGGGGACCGTACACTTTTT.

This clonotype was detected ten times or more. The chain is built from TRBV5-5 and TRBJ2-2; D ambiguous. The CDR3 is 15 residues long. The germline V gene has CDR1 SGHKS and CDR2 YYEKEE (reference sequence). V was clipped by 4 bases and J by 6 bases, with 16 bases between them. In DNA, the CDR3 is TGTGCCAGCAGCAAACTGATCCAGGACGCCGGGGAGCTGTTTTTT. It yields the protein CASSKLIQDAGELFF.

This clonotype showed up many times. The rearrangement uses TRBV12-3 or TRBV12-4 and TRBJ2-7; D unresolved. The CDR3 length is 14 residues. Trimming took 3 bases from V and 2 from J, leaving 11 bases between them. The CDR3 DNA reads as TGTGCCAGCAGTTTGATGGGGTTTACCTACGAGCAGTACTTC. Translated, it gives CASSLMGFTYEQYF.

This clonotype occurred many times. One junction end does not reproduce the germline sequence, and a read error may be involved. The CDR3 sequence is CASSEVLRDSHF. The CDR3 DNA sequence: TGCGCCAGCAGTGAGGTATTGAGAGACAGCCACTTC. The rearrangement joins TRBV10-2 to TRBJ2-7, with a weak D call TRBD1 (5 bases). The CDR3 sequence is 12 residues long. The germline CDR1 and CDR2 sequences are WSHSY and SAAADI.

This clonotype was detected many times. The junction departs from germline at one end; a sequencing error may be responsible. The chain employs TRBV6-2 or TRBV6-3 and TRBJ2-7; 8 bases match TRBD2. This CDR3 has 16 amino acids. CDR1 MNHEY and CDR2 SVGEGT come from the germline V gene. The CDR3 is CVSSYPVSGGPNEQYF. As DNA, the CDR3 is TGTGTCAGCAGTTACCCTGTGTCGGGAGGGCCGAACGAGCAGTACTTC.

This clonotype came up a few times. The chain is built from TRBV11-3 and TRBJ2-2; D perhaps matches TRBD1 (5 bases). The germline gives CDR1 SGHNT, CDR2 YENEEA. Between the trimmed V and J ends, which lost 4 bases and 7 bases, there was a span of 10 bases. This CDR3 spans 13 amino acids. The CDR3 protein is CASSSRGIGELFF. CDR3 bases: TGTGCCAGCAGCTCTAGGGGAATCGGGGAGCTGTTTTTT.

The chain couples TRBV6-2 or TRBV6-3 to TRBJ2-7; tentative D call: TRBD2 (6 bases). V lost 5 bases and J 2 bases, leaving 10 bases between the germline ends. Germline loops: CDR1 MNHEY, CDR2 SVGEGT. The CDR3 extends over 13 amino acids. CDR3: CASSRESTYEQYF. The CDR3 DNA is TGTGCCAGCAGTCGGGAGTCCACCTACGAGCAGTACTTC.

This clonotype has a count of ten or more. The chain is built from TRBV6-1 and TRBJ2-5; tentatively, D is TRBD1 (5 bases). Germline V gene data show CDR1 as MNHNS and CDR2 as SASEGT. The CDR3 runs to 14 residues. The V end lost 6 bases, the J end lost 5 bases, and 16 bases lay between the germline ends. This chain's CDR3 is CASSTDNGVETQYF. In DNA form, the CDR3 reads TGTGCCAGCAGCACGGACAATGGGGTGGAGACCCAGTACTTC.

This clonotype showed up many times. CDR3 sequence reads: CASSFSQGVKNIQYF. The CDR3 DNA reads TGTGCCAGCAGTTTTTCACAGGGGGTCAAAAACATTCAGTACTTC. This chain joins TRBV12-3 or TRBV12-4 and TRBJ2-4, with TRBD1 identical over 8 bases. CDR3 size: 15 residues. V dropped 3 bases and J dropped 3; count of bases not matched to a gene: 4.

The gene calls are TRBV28 and TRBJ1-2; TRBD1 might be the D (5 bases). The CDR3 is 13 residues long. Per germline, CDR1 MDHEN and CDR2 SYDVKM. The V end lost 1 base, the J end lost 5 bases, and 8 bases lay between the germline ends. CDR3 nucleotide sequence: TGTGCCAGCAGTTTATCAGGGTATTATGGCTACACCTTC. It yields the protein CASSLSGYYGYTF.

This clonotype was recorded at least ten times. The chain has TRBV28 and TRBJ1-5; possibly TRBD1 for D (6 bases). Per the germline V gene, CDR1 is MDHEN and CDR2 is SYDVKM. This CDR3 has 14 amino acids. V was shortened by 5 bases and J by 4 bases, with 12 bases between the two germline ends. CDR3: CASSLRDINQPQHF. The DNA of the CDR3 is TGTGCCAGCAGTCTCCGGGACATAAATCAGCCCCAGCATTTT.

Ten or more counts support this clonotype. This sequence joins TRBV11-2 and TRBJ2-2; 8 bases agree with TRBD2. After removal of 3 bases from V and 2 bases from J, the junction contained 5 bases not matched to a gene. The V gene's germline CDR1 is SGHAT and CDR2 FQNNGV. This CDR3 has 16 amino acids. The CDR3 is CASSFPGGPNTGELFF. As DNA, the CDR3 is TGTGCCAGCAGCTTTCCGGGAGGGCCTAACACCGGGGAGCTGTTTTTT.